This record concerns one T cell receptor (beta chain) sequence. Only in-frame clones appear in the TCRdb table, and some are missing; sequencing was by immunoSEQ multiplex PCR. This sample has about 180,000 clones; about 90% occur once, and the top ten carry approximately 9%. This sample was included in a study of blood T cell repertoires in COVID-19. Participant-reported clinical history was the basis for cohort assignment. There are 13 residues in the CDR3. CDR1 is SGHRS, CDR2 YFSETQ, per germline. V lost 4 bases to trimming and J lost 4 bases, with 12 bases between them. The receptor was isolated from a woman between 18 and 29 years old who had recovered from COVID-19. This rearrangement joins TRBV5-1 to TRBJ2-7, with D maybe TRBD2 (5 bases). The sample was PBMCs or T cells enriched from blood (not recorded which). The CDR3 protein is CASSPRERYEQYF. The DNA of the CDR3 is TGCGCCAGCAGCCCTAGGGAGCGATACGAGCAGTACTTC. Drawing the rest from reference TRBV5-1 and TRBJ2-7, the complete variable domain is KAGVTQTPRYLIKTRGQQVTLSCSPISGHRSVSWYQQTPGQGLQFLFEYFSETQRNKGNFPGRFSGRQFSNSRSEMNVSTLELGDSALYLCASSPRERYEQYFGPGTRLTVT.